The present TCR beta chain was sequenced within a study of blood T cell repertoires in COVID-19. In the study overall: Nucleic acid was either cDNA or gDNA, and it came from T cells, B-cell-depleted T cells, or PBMCs.

This clone came up a few times. In the original processing: Researchers report that nucleated cell counts were estimated from reference gene primer amplification. This table comes from immunoSEQ multiplex PCR, and its TCRdb copy is limited to in-frame clones, with some not included. The D gene and trimming were derived from the DNA, and the V and J assignments and clone size from that table. The table lists about 44,000 clones, approximately 90% of them singletons. This CDR3 has 14 amino acids. Per the germline V gene, CDR1 is SGHRS and CDR2 is YFSETQ. V dropped 3 bases and J dropped 4; count of bases not matched to a gene: 5.

Sequencing input: peripheral blood. V and J are TRBV5-1 and TRBJ1-1; 8 nucleotides agree with TRBD1. The clonotype was recovered from an elderly woman in a cohort sampled during active or convalescent COVID-19. The CDR3: CASSWGQAFTEAFF. The CDR3 DNA reads TGCGCCAGCAGCTGGGGACAGGCTTTCACTGAAGCTTTCTTT. The full variable domain, completed using reference TRBV5-1 and TRBJ1-1, is KAGVTQTPRYLIKTRGQQVTLSCSPISGHRSVSWYQQTPGQGLQFLFEYFSETQRNKGNFPGRFSGRQFSNSRSEMNVSTLELGDSALYLCASSWGQAFTEAFFGQGTRLTVV.